Presented here are 20 T cell receptor beta chains from one specimen sequenced in a study of blood T cell repertoires in COVID-19. TCRdb keeps only in-frame clones here, not all; method: immunoSEQ multiplex PCR. Here the sample spans around 53,000 clones, about 83% being singletons. The specimen was peripheral blood. Source of these receptors: a woman between 55 and 75 years old with COVID-19, enrolled during active disease.

The J gene is TRBJ2-7, the V gene TRBV2, with TRBD2 matching over 11 bases. The length of the CDR3 is 15 residues. Germline lookup yields CDR1 SNHLY and CDR2 FYNNEI. Unmatched junction bases numbered 10, after V lost 7 bases and J lost 5 bases. CDR3 sequence reads: CASKSLLAGADEQYF. CDR3 bases: TGTGCCAGCAAGTCACTACTAGCGGGAGCGGACGAGCAGTACTTC.

In its sample, this clone was seen a few times. The chain has TRBV6-5 and TRBJ1-4; TRBD1 aligns across 8 bases. V was clipped by 6 bases and J by 4 bases; unmatched bases: 4. Germline CDR1 reads MNHEY; CDR2 reads SVGAGI. This CDR3 region has 14 residues. CDR3 in amino acids: CASRTGAYNEKLFF. DNA of the CDR3: TGTGCCAGCAGGACAGGGGCCTATAATGAAAAACTGTTTTTT.

The V gene is TRBV11-1, the J gene TRBJ1-1; D is possibly TRBD1 (5 bases). This CDR3 is 15 amino acids long. V lost 1 base, J lost 2 bases, and 11 bases lay in between. The germline V gene has CDR1 SGHAT and CDR2 FQDESV (reference sequence). For the CDR3, the DNA is TGTGCCAGCAGCTTAGATTGGGGGGGAAACACTGAAGCTTTCTTT. Its protein is CASSLDWGGNTEAFF.

The chain uses TRBV6-2 or TRBV6-3 and TRBJ2-1, with TRBD2 identical over 15 bases. Germline CDR1 and CDR2: MNHEY and SVGEGT. V lost 4 bases, J lost 5 bases, and 6 bases stayed unmatched. The length of the CDR3 is 17 residues. This CDR3 is CASSFGTSGRTDNEQFF. The DNA of the CDR3 is TGTGCCAGCAGTTTTGGGACTAGCGGGAGGACCGACAATGAGCAGTTCTTC.

This chain connects TRBV30 to TRBJ1-4; maybe TRBD1 (6 bases). CDR3 length equals 16 residues. Germline V lookup: CDR1 GTSNPN, CDR2 SVGIG (reference sequence). Trimming removed 0 bases at V and 0 bases at J, with 11 bases between. The CDR3 nucleotides read TGTGCCTGGAGTGTACCCTGGACAGCAACTAATGAAAAACTGTTTTTT. It codes for CAWSVPWTATNEKLFF.

V usage is TRBV19 and J usage is TRBJ2-3; TRBD2 matches at 10 bases. The trim removed 3 bases at V and 0 bases at J, leaving 9 bases unmatched. This CDR3 region has 18 residues. The germline V gene has CDR1 LNHDA and CDR2 SQIVND (reference sequence). CDR3 amino acids: CASSMGGTTSGSTDTQYF. CDR3 sequence (DNA): TGTGCCAGTAGTATGGGGGGCACGACTAGCGGGAGCACAGATACGCAGTATTTT.

The J gene is TRBJ2-1, the V gene TRBV28, with 10 bases lining up with TRBD2. The V gene end was trimmed by 5 bases and the J gene end by 8 bases; junction bases not matched to a gene: 9. Germline V gene data show CDR1 as MDHEN and CDR2 as SYDVKM. The CDR3 sequence is 15 residues long. The CDR3 spells CASSESGRAFDEQFF. DNA of the CDR3: TGTGCCAGCAGTGAGAGCGGGAGGGCCTTCGATGAGCAGTTCTTC.

This clone was detected once. This chain uses TRBV28 with TRBJ1-1; a possible D gene is TRBD1 (5 bases). V was cut by 0 bases and J by 5 bases, with 19 bases left in between. Germline CDR1 reads MDHEN; CDR2 reads SYDVKM. CDR3 length equals 17 residues. CDR3 region: CASSLWAPGRAGTEAFF. As DNA, the CDR3 is TGTGCCAGCAGTTTATGGGCCCCAGGGAGAGCGGGAACTGAAGCTTTCTTT.

The CDR3 sequence: CASSPRGSDYGYTF. The CDR3 coding sequence is TGTGCCAGCTCACCGAGGGGGTCCGACTATGGCTACACCTTC. The chain combines TRBV18 with TRBJ1-2; maybe TRBD1 (6 bases). Per the germline V gene, CDR1 is KGHSH and CDR2 is LQKENI. Between the trimmed V and J ends, which lost 3 bases and 3 bases, there was a span of 11 bases. The CDR3 has 14 amino acids.

This clone was recorded only once. The chain couples TRBV6-6 to TRBJ1-5; D possibly corresponds to TRBD1 (6 bases). CDR1 and CDR2 from the germline V gene are MNHNY and SVGAGI (reference sequence). The CDR3 has 13 residues. The V end was cut by 6 bases, the J end by 3 bases, with 9 bases between. The CDR3 DNA follows: TGTGCCAGCAGAGGGGACACCAATCAGCCCCAGCATTTT. Amino acid sequence: CASRGDTNQPQHF.

The rearrangement links TRBV28 to TRBJ1-5, with a tentative D call TRBD1 (6 bases). With 6 bases removed from V and 0 bases from J, the gap between germline ends came to 15 bases. In germline, CDR1 is MDHEN, CDR2 SYDVKM. The CDR3 is 16 residues long. CDR3 sequence (DNA): TGTGCCAGCAGCTTGACAGGCAGTTATAGCAATCAGCCCCAGCATTTT. It yields the protein CASSLTGSYSNQPQHF.

V gene TRBV3-1 (or the pseudogene TRBV3-2) combines with J gene TRBJ1-3, with D unresolved. Germline V gene lookup returns CDR1 LGHDT and CDR2 YNNKEL (reference sequence). Trimming shortened V by 0 bases and J by 10 bases, and 10 bases separated the two germline ends. The CDR3 sequence is 13 residues long. The CDR3 DNA sequence: TGTGCCAGCAGCCAAGATCCTAGAGGTACCATATATTTT. It yields the protein CASSQDPRGTIYF.

V is TRBV5-1 and J is TRBJ2-1; 14 bases are shared with TRBD2. V was pared by 3 bases and J by 4 bases, with 9 bases of the junction left unmatched. This CDR3 has 18 amino acids. Per the germline V gene, CDR1 is SGHRS and CDR2 is YFSETQ. CDR3 in DNA: TGCGCCAGCAGCTCGAAGGGACTAGCGGGAGAGGATTACAATGAGCAGTTCTTC. This encodes CASSSKGLAGEDYNEQFF.

The V call is TRBV25-1, the J call TRBJ1-1, with D possibly being TRBD1 (5 bases). Germline CDR1 is MGHDK and CDR2 is SYGVNS. The CDR3 extends over 13 amino acids. Deletions cut 7 bases from V and 6 bases from J, with 15 bases between. The CDR3 reads CASKSWGGSEAFF. As DNA, the CDR3 is TGTGCCAGCAAAAGTTGGGGGGGGTCTGAAGCTTTCTTT.

The V and J genes are TRBV9 and TRBJ1-3; D perhaps matches TRBD1 (6 bases). The CDR3 sequence is 14 residues long. V was shortened by 2 bases and J by 4 bases, with 10 bases between the two germline ends. CDR1 is SGDLS and CDR2 is YYNGEE in the germline V gene. The CDR3 is CASSVTGLGNTIYF. CDR3 coding DNA: TGTGCCAGCAGCGTTACAGGGTTGGGAAACACCATATATTTT.

V usage is TRBV19 and J usage is TRBJ1-2; D unresolved. Germline lookup yields CDR1 LNHDA and CDR2 SQIVND (reference sequence). V was shortened by 3 bases and J by 7 bases, with 12 bases between the two germline ends. The CDR3 sequence is 13 residues long. The CDR3 DNA sequence: TGTGCCAGTAGTATCACCGGGAAAGGTGGCTACACCTTC. Encoded protein: CASSITGKGGYTF.

This rearrangement joins TRBV30 to TRBJ2-4; the D gene is possibly TRBD2 (6 bases). V lost 0 bases and J 11 bases, leaving 14 bases between the germline ends. Germline V gives CDR1 GTSNPN, CDR2 SVGIG (reference sequence). CDR3 size: 13 residues. The CDR3 loop is CAWSVSGGNVQYF. CDR3 DNA: TGTGCCTGGAGTGTCTCCGGGGGTAACGTTCAGTACTTC.

In nucleotides, the CDR3 is TGTGCCATCAGTAACGGACAGGGGGTGAACACTGAAGCTTTCTTT. It specifies CAISNGQGVNTEAFF. The chain links TRBV10-3 to TRBJ1-1; TRBD1 agrees at 10 bases. The CDR3 is made up of 15 amino acids. Germline V gene lookup returns CDR1 ENHRY and CDR2 SYGVKD. V lost 5 bases to trimming and J lost 0 bases; unmatched junction nucleotides: 3.

The chain links TRBV3-1 (or the pseudogene TRBV3-2) to TRBJ1-1; 8 nucleotides line up with TRBD1. The CDR3 sequence is 15 residues long. With V trimmed by 4 bases and J by 1 base, 5 bases remained unmatched. Germline-derived CDR1 and CDR2 are LGHDT and YNNKEL (reference sequence). This CDR3 is CASSPPTGANTEAFF. CDR3 coding DNA: TGTGCCAGCAGCCCCCCGACAGGGGCGAACACTGAAGCTTTCTTT.

The gene calls are TRBV5-1 and TRBJ2-7, with 7 bases fitting TRBD1. Germline CDR1 is SGHRS and CDR2 is YFSETQ. This CDR3 is built from 15 residues. With V trimmed by 1 base and J by 3 bases, 7 bases remained unmatched. CDR3 sequence reads: CASSLTYRDSYEQYF. For the CDR3, the DNA is TGCGCCAGCAGCTTGACCTACCGGGACAGCTACGAGCAGTACTTC.